Below, 23 T cell receptor beta chains from the same sample are listed, as sequenced in a study of cytomegalovirus exposure and HLA in healthy donors (dated by TCRdb to the late 2010s). Library creation used the immunoSEQ multiplex PCR assay. The multiplex PCR relied on a mix of 60 forward primers for TCR Vbeta segments and 13 reverse primers for TCR Jbeta segments. This is the immuneACCESS table as TCRdb keeps it, with only in-frame sequences that have V and J called. A part of the clones is gone; compared with another copy, unresolved V genes explain less than half, and the rest is unexplained. A total of around 140,000 clones appear in this sample, around 80% of them only once. The ten largest clones add up to around 3% of the sample. Sequencing was carried out using PBMCs. Receptors originate from a female donor in good health and CMV-seronegative.

The rearrangement uses TRBV7-6 and TRBJ2-5; 7 nucleotides line up with TRBD2. V shed 4 bases and J 5 bases; nucleotides not matched to a gene: 7. From germline, CDR1 is SGHVS and CDR2 FNYEAQ. This CDR3 has 14 residues. For the CDR3, the DNA is TGTGCCAGCAGCTCCAACTGGGGGGGGGAGACCCAGTACTTC. Translating gives CASSSNWGGETQYF. Full variable domain (missing parts from reference TRBV7-6 and TRBJ2-5): GAGVSQSPRYKVTKRGQDVALRCDPISGHVSLYWYRQALGQGPEFLTYFNYEAQQDKSGLPNDRFSAERPEGSISTLTIQRTEQRDSAMYRCASSSNWGGETQYFGPGTRLLVL.

This rearrangement joins TRBV19 to TRBJ1-1, with D possibly TRBD1 on 6 matching bases. V lost 3 bases, J lost 6 bases, and 26 bases lay in between. In germline, CDR1 is LNHDA, CDR2 SQIVND (reference sequence). CDR3 size: 18 residues. CDR3 nucleotides: TGTGCCAGTAGTATCCCCCCGGGGGGGCGCGGAAGTTTCGCTGAAGCTTTCTTT. Translating gives CASSIPPGGRGSFAEAFF.

On this clone: The junction shows a germline mismatch at one end, possibly a read error. The chain has TRBV28 and TRBJ1-2; TRBD1 agrees at 8 bases. The CDR3 runs 12 residues. Germline-derived CDR1 and CDR2 are MDHEN and SYDVKM. The CDR3 loop reads CASSFRGQGYPF. The CDR3 coding sequence is TGTGCCAGCAGTTTCAGGGGGCAAGGCTACCCCTTC.

J is TRBJ2-5 and V is TRBV7-2; 12 nucleotides align to TRBD2. The better agreement between TRBJ2-7 and the DNA end casts doubt on the J call. This CDR3 has 18 residues. Germline V gives CDR1 SGHTA, CDR2 FQGNSA. The CDR3 sequence: CASSLATSGGRSLYEQYF. The CDR3 DNA sequence: TGTGCCAGCAGCTTAGCGACTAGCGGGGGCCGGTCCCTGTACGAGCAGTACTTC.

With respect to this clone: Mismatch with germline at one junction end may stem from a read error. The chain links TRBV7-8 to TRBJ1-2; the D is unclear. Per the germline V gene, CDR1 is SGHVS and CDR2 is FQNEAQ. The CDR3 contains 14 residues. The DNA for the CDR3 is TGTGCCAGCAGCTTGTCGGGGAGTCACTATGGCTACCCCTTC. Translation gives CASSLSGSHYGYPF. The whole variable domain, filled in from reference TRBV7-8 and TRBJ1-2, reads GAGVSQSPRYKVAKRGQDVALRCDPISGHVSLFWYQQALGQGPEFLTYFQNEAQLDKSGLPSDRFFAERPEGSVSTLKIQRTQQEDSAVYLCASSLSGSHYGYPFGSGTRLTVV.

The genes are TRBV19 and TRBJ2-3; D ambiguous. CDR3 size: 16 residues. With 5 bases removed from V and 2 bases from J, the gap between germline ends came to 17 bases. Germline CDR1 and CDR2: LNHDA and SQIVND (reference sequence). In DNA, the CDR3 is TGTGCCAGTAGTGTTAATCGAGCCTTTCTCACAGATACGCAGTATTTT. Translated: CASSVNRAFLTDTQYF.

This clone turned up a few times. Additional DNA sequences in this sample encode the identical CDR3. The chain has TRBV30 and TRBJ1-1, with 7 positions matching TRBD1. The V gene's germline CDR1 is GTSNPN and CDR2 SVGIG (reference sequence). This CDR3 comprises 13 residues. J was trimmed by 2 bases and V by 5 bases; bases with no gene match: 5. In DNA form, the CDR3 reads TGTGCCTGGCGGACAGGTATAAACACTGAAGCTTTCTTT. Translation gives CAWRTGINTEAFF. The full variable domain, completed using reference TRBV30 and TRBJ1-1, is SQTIHQWPATLVQPVGSPLSLECTVEGTSNPNLYWYRQAAGRGLQLLFYSVGIGQISSEVPQNLSASRPQDRQFILSSKKLLLSDSGFYLCAWRTGINTEAFFGQGTRLTVV.

The chain joins TRBV7-3 to TRBJ2-3; 8 nucleotides match TRBD2. Per germline, CDR1 SGHTA and CDR2 FQGTGA. The CDR3 runs to 14 residues. With V trimmed by 5 bases and J by 4 bases, 5 bases remained unmatched. This CDR3 is CASSAGGSADTQYF. The CDR3 nucleotides read TGTGCCAGCAGCGCGGGGGGTAGCGCAGATACGCAGTATTTT.

The chain combines TRBV5-8 with TRBJ2-7, with 10 bases identical to TRBD1. There are 16 residues in the CDR3. With V trimmed by 3 bases and J by 2 bases, 8 bases remained unmatched. CDR1 and CDR2 from the germline V gene are SGHTS and YDEGEE. CDR3 loop: CASSWDETGGPYEQYF. The CDR3 nucleotides read TGTGCCAGCAGCTGGGATGAGACAGGGGGCCCCTACGAGCAGTACTTC.

V is TRBV6-6 and J is TRBJ2-1; 8 positions match TRBD2. There are 13 residues in the CDR3. V was clipped by 7 bases and J by 9 bases; unmatched bases: 8. CDR1 and CDR2 from the germline V gene are MNHNY and SVGAGI (reference sequence). The CDR3 nucleotides are TGTGCCAGCAAGTTGACTAGCGTCAGTGAGCAGTTCTTC. This sequence encodes CASKLTSVSEQFF.

This chain joins TRBV5-1 and TRBJ2-5; 8 nucleotides line up with TRBD2. The DNA matches TRBJ2-7 better at its end, which makes the J call doubtful. Germline V gives CDR1 SGHRS, CDR2 YFSETQ. The CDR3 is 17 amino acids. In nucleotides, the CDR3 is TGCGCCAGCAGGGAGGTAGCGGGACCATCGGATTCCTACGAGCAGTACTTC. This gives the protein CASREVAGPSDSYEQYF.

This clone was picked up one time. The DNA for the CDR3 is TGCGCCAGCAGCCGGGACATTTCCTACAATGAGCAGTTCTTC. Translated: CASSRDISYNEQFF. The chain joins TRBV5-1 to TRBJ2-1, with a weak D call TRBD1 (6 bases). This CDR3 region has 14 residues. The germline V gene has CDR1 SGHRS and CDR2 YFSETQ. V was shortened by 4 bases and J by 1 base, with 9 bases between the two germline ends.

The chain uses TRBV7-3 and TRBJ2-1; weak D call: TRBD2 (7 bases). With 1 base removed from V and 9 bases from J, the gap between germline ends came to 13 bases. This CDR3 region has 14 residues. CDR1 SGHTA and CDR2 FQGTGA come from the germline V gene. The CDR3 nucleotides read TGTGCCAGCAGCTTAAGTGCGGGGGCCTTTGAGCAGTTCTTC. Translated, it gives CASSLSAGAFEQFF.

This chain uses TRBV6-1 with TRBJ2-5; 9 positions match TRBD2. The CDR3 loop spans 17 amino acids. Germline V gene lookup returns CDR1 MNHNS and CDR2 SASEGT. The V and J ends lost 0 bases and 0 bases, in that order; junction bases with no gene match: 5. The CDR3 nucleotides read TGTGCCAGCAGTGAAGCGCAGGGACTAGCATACCAAGAGACCCAGTACTTC. This sequence encodes CASSEAQGLAYQETQYF.

J is TRBJ2-2 and V is TRBV28, with TRBD1 matching 8 bases. With 4 bases clipped from V and 5 bases from J, the junction kept 6 bases outside the gene matches. Germline CDR1 and CDR2: MDHEN and SYDVKM. The CDR3 consists of 15 residues. In nucleotides, the CDR3 is TGTGCCAGCAGTTCTGGACAGGGCGAAACCGGGGAGCTGTTTTTT. Its protein product is CASSSGQGETGELFF.

This chain links TRBV6-5 with TRBJ1-2, with D uncertain. Trimming left V 6 bases short and J 2 bases short, with 13 bases between. CDR1 MNHEY and CDR2 SVGAGI come from the germline V gene. The CDR3 spans 14 residues. In nucleotides, the CDR3 is TGTGCCAGCAGAACAACGGGAGGGAACTATGGCTACACCTTC. It is translated as CASRTTGGNYGYTF.

DNA for the CDR3: TGTGCCAGCTCACCACCCTCCACAGCTTACATGAACACTGAAGCTTTCTTT. This encodes CASSPPSTAYMNTEAFF. The rearrangement joins TRBV18 to TRBJ1-1, with D unclear. Germline CDR1 KGHSH, CDR2 LQKENI. The CDR3 covers 17 residues. The V end lost 0 bases, the J end lost 0 bases, and 14 bases lay between the germline ends.

The chain is built from TRBV5-4 and TRBJ1-1; unclear D gene. Germline assignment: CDR1 SGHNT and CDR2 YYREEE (reference sequence). Deletions cut 4 bases from V and 6 bases from J, with 19 bases between. The CDR3 is 15 amino acids. CDR3 sequence: CASSEQISRASEAFF. The DNA for the CDR3 is TGTGCCAGCAGCGAACAAATCTCGCGGGCCTCTGAAGCTTTCTTT.

J is TRBJ2-4 and V is TRBV19; TRBD2 matches at 14 bases. CDR3 length equals 23 residues. The germline gives CDR1 LNHDA, CDR2 SQIVND (reference sequence). V trimming: 4 bases; J trimming: 0 bases; junction bases outside the gene matches: 20. CDR3 loop: CASSTSCLPPGLAGAVAKNIQYF. In DNA, the CDR3 is TGTGCCAGTAGTACTAGCTGCCTGCCCCCGGGACTAGCGGGAGCAGTAGCCAAAAACATTCAGTACTTC.

This chain links TRBV5-1 with TRBJ2-3; 9 bases fit TRBD1. Germline loops: CDR1 SGHRS, CDR2 YFSETQ. The ends lost 3 bases at V and 3 bases at J; junction bases unmatched: 5. The CDR3 is 15 residues long. CDR3 residues: CASSWWTGETDTQYF. The CDR3, as DNA: TGCGCCAGCAGCTGGTGGACAGGGGAAACAGATACGCAGTATTTT.

V is TRBV2 and J is TRBJ2-5, with 10 bases identical to TRBD2. The trim removed 4 bases at V and 4 bases at J, leaving 12 bases unmatched. Looked up from germline, CDR1 is SNHLY and CDR2 is FYNNEI. The CDR3 contains 17 residues. In DNA form, the CDR3 reads TGTGCCAGCAGTGGGGGGCAACTAGCGGGGAGTGCAGAGACCCAGTACTTC. Protein sequence: CASSGGQLAGSAETQYF. The whole variable domain, remainder taken from reference TRBV2 and TRBJ2-5, is EPEVTQTPSHQVTQMGQEVILRCVPISNHLYFYWYRQILGQKVEFLVSFYNNEISEKSEIFDDQFSVERPDGSNFTLKIRSTKLEDSAMYFCASSGGQLAGSAETQYFGPGTRLLVL.

The chain uses TRBV30 and TRBJ2-1; D possibly corresponds to TRBD2 (6 bases). Germline loops: CDR1 GTSNPN, CDR2 SVGIG (reference sequence). The CDR3 sequence is 16 residues long. V was clipped by 5 bases and J by 4 bases, with 21 bases between them. The CDR3 sequence is CAWRNGASEGYNEQFF. The CDR3 region has the DNA TGTGCCTGGCGGAACGGGGCTAGCGAAGGGTACAATGAGCAGTTCTTC.

This clone appeared once. This chain joins TRBV7-7 and TRBJ2-5; D gene unclear. The CDR3 runs to 13 residues. In germline, CDR1 is SSHAT, CDR2 FNYEAQ (reference sequence). V lost 1 base and J lost 2, with 5 bases in between. The DNA for the CDR3 is TGTGCCAGCAGCTTAGATAGTCAAGAGACCCAGTACTTC. Amino acids: CASSLDSQETQYF. Variable domain in full (rest from reference TRBV7-7 and TRBJ2-5): GAGVSQSPRYKVTKRGQDVTLRCDPISSHATLYWYQQALGQGPEFLTYFNYEAQPDKSGLPSDRFSAERPEGSISTLTIQRTEQRDSAMYRCASSLDSQETQYFGPGTRLLVL.